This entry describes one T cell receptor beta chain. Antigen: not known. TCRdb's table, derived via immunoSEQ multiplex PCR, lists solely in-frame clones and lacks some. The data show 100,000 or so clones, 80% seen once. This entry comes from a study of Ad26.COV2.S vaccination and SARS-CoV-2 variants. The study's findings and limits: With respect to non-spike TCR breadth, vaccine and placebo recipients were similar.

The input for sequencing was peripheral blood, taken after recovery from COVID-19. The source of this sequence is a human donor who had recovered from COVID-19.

DNA of the CDR3: TGTGCCAGCAGCCAAGCGGGACTGATCTACGAGCAGTACTTC. Protein sequence: CASSQAGLIYEQYF. The chain links TRBV5-4 to TRBJ2-7; 7 bases fit TRBD2. Germline trimming cut 4 bases from V and 3 bases from J; bases unmatched to any gene: 7. This CDR3 has 14 residues. Germline assignment: CDR1 SGHNT and CDR2 YYREEE (reference sequence).